Listed below are T cell receptor beta chains from one sample, sequenced in a study of blood T cell repertoires in COVID-19. Here immunoSEQ multiplex PCR was the method, and the copy in TCRdb shows in-frame clones only, minus some. The sample shows 150,000 to 200,000 clones, 75% to 90% of them seen only once. Sequenced input: peripheral blood. Receptor source: a man between 60 and 75 years old with acute or convalescent COVID-19. The CDR3 runs from the conserved cysteine through the conserved F or W. D genes are given only for firm matches. Only some rows state a clone size, as once, few, many or a class for expanded clones.

TRBV30	TRBJ2-1	TRBD2	-	TGTGCCTGGACGCGGACTAGCGGAGCGAATGAGCAGTTCTTC	CAWTRTSGANEQFF
TRBV19	TRBJ2-3	TRBD2	-	TGTGCCAGTATGGCTAGCGGGATCCTACCGCAGTATTTT	CASMASGILPQYF
TRBV7-2	TRBJ2-7	TRBD1	once	TGTGCCAGCAGCGAGCCGGGACAGGGGAACGAGCAGTACTTC	CASSEPGQGNEQYF
TRBV19	TRBJ2-5	-	-	TGTGCCAGTAGTATCACTCTTATCGAGACCCAGTACTTC	CASSITLIETQYF
TRBV30	TRBJ2-7	-	-	TGTGCGATGGGGGGTAGTCTTTACGAGCAGTACTTC	CAMGGSLYEQYF
TRBV11-2	TRBJ2-7	TRBD2	once	TGTGCCAGCAGCGAAAGCCCAGCGGGGGGATTCTACGAGCAGTACTTC	CASSESPAGGFYEQYF
TRBV5-1	TRBJ2-3	-	-	TGCGCCAGCAGCTTGTACAGGGAGACAGATACGCAGTATTTT	CASSLYRETDTQYF
TRBV12-5	TRBJ2-1	-	-	TGTGCTAGTGGTTTGCTCAATGAGCAGTTCTTC	CASGLLNEQFF
TRBV6-5	TRBJ2-7	TRBD2	-	TGTGCCAGCAGGGTAACTAGCGGGAGTCCCTACGAGCAGTACTTC	CASRVTSGSPYEQYF
TRBV6-2/TRBV6-3	TRBJ2-3	-	-	TGTGCCAGCAGTTACGGAGGCCAGACGAATGGAGATACGCAGTATTTT	CASSYGGQTNGDTQYF
TRBV18	TRBJ2-7	-	-	TGTGCCAGCTCACCATCAGGACTGATGAAAGGAGAGCAGTACTTC	CASSPSGLMKGEQYF
TRBV19	TRBJ2-7	TRBD2	-	TGTGCCAGTAGTATCGCCGGGGGGAGTTACGAGCAGTACTTC	CASSIAGGSYEQYF
TRBV28	TRBJ2-7	TRBD2	once	TGTGCCAGCAGCCGGACTAGCGGGTATTCCTACGAGCAGTACTTC	CASSRTSGYSYEQYF
TRBV4-1	TRBJ2-7	TRBD1	-	TGCGCCAGCAGCCAAGATTTATCCGGGACAGGGGGCTCAAAGTCCATCTACGAGCAGTACTTC	CASSQDLSGTGGSKSIYEQYF
TRBV28	TRBJ2-7	-	-	TGTGCCAGCAGTTTAAGTCAGGCCTACGAGCAGTACTTC	CASSLSQAYEQYF
TRBV28	TRBJ2-5	-	once	TGTGCCAGCATCAAAACCGGGACACCAGTCCAAGAGACCCAGTACTTC	CASIKTGTPVQETQYF
TRBV5-4	TRBJ2-1	TRBD1	-	TGTGCCAGCAGCTTGGACAGGGGGATTTCTAACGAGCAGTTCTTC	CASSLDRGISNEQFF
TRBV2	TRBJ2-7	TRBD1	-	TGTGCCAGCAGTCGACAGGGGGATCTCTACGAGCAGTACTTC	CASSRQGDLYEQYF
TRBV4-3	TRBJ1-2	-	-	TGCGCCAGCAGCCAGGGGGCCACCACTAACTATGGCTACACCTTC	CASSQGATTNYGYTF
TRBV6-5	TRBJ2-7	TRBD1	few	TGTGCCACCACTTGGGACAGCCTCTACGAGCAGTACTTC	CATTWDSLYEQYF
TRBV4-1	TRBJ2-3	TRBD2	-	TGCGCCAGCAGCCCATCCGGGACTAGCGGGAGAGGCACGCAGTATTTT	CASSPSGTSGRGTQYF
TRBV21-1	TRBJ2-7	-	-	TGTGCCAGCCCTGACCGGGACTTGCGACCCTACGAGCAGTACTTC	CASPDRDLRPYEQYF
TRBV19	TRBJ2-5	TRBD1	-	TGTGCCAGTAGTCCCCGGGACAGGCAAGAGACCCAGTACTTC	CASSPRDRQETQYF
TRBV6-4	TRBJ1-1	-	-	TGTGCCAGCAGTGCAGGAGGCGCCTTTGAAGCTTTCTTT	CASSAGGAFEAFF
TRBV18	TRBJ1-5	-	few	TGTGCCAGCTCACCGGGAGGGAGTCAGCCCCAGCATTTT	CASSPGGSQPQHF
TRBV4-1	TRBJ1-6	TRBD1	-	TGCGCCAGCAGCCAAGATTGGAGGACAGGGGCTGATTCACCCCTCCACTTT	CASSQDWRTGADSPLHF
TRBV28	TRBJ2-1	TRBD2	-	TGTGCCAGCAGGCGCAGGACTAGCGGGAGAGGAAATGAGCAGTTCTTC	CASRRRTSGRGNEQFF
TRBV3-1/TRBV3-2	TRBJ2-1	-	once	TGTGCCAGCAGCCAAAGTACTCATCAGTTCTTC	CASSQSTHQFF
TRBV5-1	TRBJ2-7	TRBD2	-	TGCGCCAGCAGCCCCGGACTAGCCACAAACGAGCAGTACTTC	CASSPGLATNEQYF
TRBV12-3/TRBV12-4	TRBJ2-1	TRBD2	once	TGTGCCAGCAGCCTGGGGGGGGAGCAGTTCTTC	CASSLGGEQFF
TRBV19	TRBJ2-1	TRBD2	few	TGTGCCAGTAGTAGGACTAGCGGGACCTACAATGAGCAGTTCTTC	CASSRTSGTYNEQFF
TRBV28	TRBJ2-1	-	-	TGTGCCAGCAGTTTAGGTTTCCGTCAGGGTTCAGGCAATGAGCAGTTCTTC	CASSLGFRQGSGNEQFF
TRBV19	TRBJ2-1	-	-	TGTGCCAGTAGTACTGGGACACAGAACAATGAGCAGTTCTTC	CASSTGTQNNEQFF
TRBV24-1	TRBJ2-3	TRBD2	once	TGTGCCACCAGTGATCTAGCGGGAGGAGCCAATACGCAGTATTTT	CATSDLAGGANTQYF
TRBV14	TRBJ2-2	TRBD2	-	TGTGCCAGCAGCCACCCCCCGGGACTAGCGGGAGACACCGGGGAGCTGTTTTTT	CASSHPPGLAGDTGELFF
TRBV29-1	TRBJ2-1	-	-	TGCAGCGTAGACAGGGTGGGGGGCAATGAGCAGTTCTTC	CSVDRVGGNEQFF
TRBV5-1	TRBJ1-1	-	-	TGCGCCAGCAGTTTAGACAGGAACACTGAAGCTTTCTTT	CASSLDRNTEAFF
TRBV7-3	TRBJ2-1	-	few	TGTGCCAGCAGCTTAAACAGGGACAATGAGCAGTTCTTC	CASSLNRDNEQFF
TRBV28	TRBJ2-4	-	-	TGTGCCAGCAGTCCGCAAGCGGCTCTAGCCAAAAACATTCAGTACTTC	CASSPQAALAKNIQYF
TRBV11-2	TRBJ2-3	TRBD2	-	TGTGCCAGCAGCTCTAGCGGGTTTACGCAGTATTTT	CASSSSGFTQYF
TRBV21-1	TRBJ2-1	-	-	TGTGCCAGCAGCAAAGAAGGACTAGCGGGAGGACGTGAGCAGTTCTTC	CASSKEGLAGGREQFF
TRBV18	TRBJ2-1	TRBD2	-	TGTGCCAGCTCTAGAAACCGGGAGGGCCGGAACAATGAGCAGTTCTTC	CASSRNREGRNNEQFF
TRBV28	TRBJ1-5	TRBD1	-	TGTGCCAGCAGTAACCGGGACAGGGGCCACAATCAGCCCCAGCATTTT	CASSNRDRGHNQPQHF
TRBV28	TRBJ2-3	-	-	TGTGCCAGCACCTCCCTAGAAGAGGGGGTCACAGATACGCAGTATTTT	CASTSLEEGVTDTQYF
TRBV24-1	TRBJ1-1	TRBD1	-	TGTGCCAAATCGACAGGGATTAAGGGGACTGAAGCTTTCTTT	CAKSTGIKGTEAFF
TRBV29-1	TRBJ2-1	-	once	TGCAGCGTTGTTAGTCAGGGTGGTGACAATGAGCAGTTCTTC	CSVVSQGGDNEQFF
TRBV7-3	TRBJ2-2	TRBD2	-	TGTGCCAGCAGCTTACCGGGACTAGCGGGAGCCGGGGAGCTGTTTTTT	CASSLPGLAGAGELFF
TRBV27	TRBJ1-5	-	-	TGTGCCAGCAGTTTATTCAGGGCTGGTCAGCCCCAGCATTTT	CASSLFRAGQPQHF